The 21 T cell receptor beta chains reported below all come from one sample, sequenced in a study of T cell responses to AZD1222 COVID-19 vaccine. Assay used: immunoSEQ multiplex PCR; TCRdb lists only in-frame clones, some missing. The table has around 150,000 clones, approximately 92% seen once. The sample consisted of peripheral blood, taken 28 days after the second AZD1222 dose. The receptors stem from an adult who received the AZD1222 COVID-19 vaccine.

Here the CDR3 reads CSVRGQQNTEAFF. CDR3 DNA sequence: TGCAGCGTTCGGGGACAGCAGAACACTGAAGCTTTCTTT. The V call is TRBV29-1, the J call TRBJ1-1, with 7 nucleotides matching TRBD1. The CDR3 contains 13 residues. Looked up from germline, CDR1 is SQVTM and CDR2 is ANQGSEA. V dropped 5 bases and J dropped 1; count of bases not matched to a gene: 4.

This chain links TRBV6-5 with TRBJ2-7; 7 bases match TRBD1. V trimming: 6 bases; J trimming: 4 bases; junction bases outside the gene matches: 12. Germline lookup yields CDR1 MNHEY and CDR2 SVGAGI. The CDR3 spans 15 residues. Here the CDR3 DNA reads TGTGCCAGCAGCTATTACCGGGACAGTGGATACGAGCAGTACTTC. Amino acid sequence: CASSYYRDSGYEQYF.

As regards this clone: One end of the junction fails to match germline, which may point to a read error. The genes are TRBV7-3 and TRBJ2-3, with D perhaps assigned TRBD1 or TRBD2 (6 bases each). The CDR3 runs 12 residues. Germline-derived CDR1 and CDR2 are SGHTA and FQGTGA. The CDR3: CASSITGRTQYF. For the CDR3, the DNA is TGTGCCAGCAGCATAACAGGGAGGACGCAGTATTTT.

This clone has a single count. V and J are TRBV5-1 and TRBJ2-2; TRBD1 matches 10 bases. V dropped 2 bases and J dropped 6; count of bases not matched to a gene: 7. The germline V gene encodes CDR1 SGHRS and CDR2 YFSETQ. The CDR3 runs to 16 residues. CDR3 in amino acids: CASSFGDRGTPGELFF. CDR3 DNA sequence: TGCGCCAGCAGCTTTGGGGACAGGGGTACCCCCGGGGAGCTGTTTTTT.

Only one count was recorded for this clone. The chain employs TRBV7-9 and TRBJ1-6; no firm D call. Trimming cost V 3 bases and J 0 bases, with 6 bases left between them. This CDR3 spans 15 amino acids. Germline V gene lookup returns CDR1 SEHNR and CDR2 FQNEAQ (reference sequence). CDR3 residues: CASSFQNSYNSPLHF. The CDR3 DNA follows: TGTGCCAGCAGCTTCCAGAACTCCTATAATTCACCCCTCCACTTT.

This chain joins TRBV10-3 and TRBJ2-7; TRBD2 is a possible D gene (6 bases). Germline assignment: CDR1 ENHRY and CDR2 SYGVKD. The CDR3 runs 11 residues. The V and J ends lost 4 bases and 6 bases respectively, with 7 bases between them. The DNA for the CDR3 is TGTGCCATCAGTGTGGGGGGCGAGCAGTACTTC. It codes for CAISVGGEQYF.

The chain combines TRBV27 with TRBJ1-1; 10 positions agree with TRBD1. The CDR3 contains 15 residues. V was pared by 5 bases and J by 9 bases, with 12 bases of the junction left unmatched. The germline V gene encodes CDR1 MNHEY and CDR2 SMNVEV (reference sequence). The CDR3 sequence is CASSPTPGTGEKAFF. The CDR3 DNA sequence: TGTGCCAGCAGTCCTACCCCAGGGACAGGGGAAAAAGCTTTCTTT.

The genes are TRBV21-1 and TRBJ1-6; the table calls TRBD1, which could not be checked here. TRBV21-1 is assigned pseudogene status. This CDR3 is built from 16 residues. In nucleotides, the CDR3 is TGTGCCAGTCGTACAGGGGATAGCTCCTATAATTCACCCCTCCACTTT. Its protein is CASRTGDSSYNSPLHF.

The gene calls are TRBV9 and TRBJ1-2, with D uncertain. Germline CDR1 reads SGDLS; CDR2 reads YYNGEE. The CDR3 totals 15 residues. V lost 3 bases, J lost 4 bases, and 16 bases lay in between. This CDR3 is CASSGEGPPGYGYTF. Here the CDR3 DNA reads TGTGCCAGCAGCGGTGAAGGGCCCCCTGGCTATGGCTACACCTTC.

This clone was picked up a small number of times. The chain recombines TRBV7-3 with TRBJ1-1; possible D gene TRBD1, 5 bases. Germline assignment: CDR1 SGHTA and CDR2 FQGTGA. V was trimmed by 6 bases and J by 1 base, leaving 9 bases between them. This CDR3 has 13 amino acids. The CDR3 loop is CASSSTGNTEAFF. As DNA, the CDR3 is TGTGCCAGCAGTTCCACAGGGAACACTGAAGCTTTCTTT. Full variable domain (remainder filled in from reference TRBV7-3 and TRBJ1-1): GAGVSQTPSNKVTEKGKYVELRCDPISGHTALYWYRQSLGQGPEFLIYFQGTGAADDSGLPNDRFFAVRPEGSVSTLKIQRTERGDSAVYLCASSSTGNTEAFFGQGTRLTVV.

Turning to this clone: The germline gene is not matched at one end of the junction; a read error may be the cause. The chain links TRBV7-2 to TRBJ1-4; D uncertain. Germline V gene lookup returns CDR1 SGHTA and CDR2 FQGNSA. The CDR3 length is 12 residues. This chain's CDR3 is CASSLDSEKLLF. The CDR3 region has the DNA TGTGCCAGCAGCTTAGACAGTGAAAAACTGCTTTTT.

The chain has TRBV19 and TRBJ1-1; D unresolved. V was pared by 3 bases and J by 1 base, with 9 bases between. Per germline, CDR1 LNHDA and CDR2 SQIVND (reference sequence). This CDR3 is 14 amino acids long. The CDR3 coding sequence is TGTGCCAGTAGTATTTTCTGGGGGAACACTGAAGCTTTCTTT. Protein: CASSIFWGNTEAFF.

J is TRBJ1-6 and V is TRBV19; no firm D call. This CDR3 region has 13 residues. V was trimmed by 8 bases and J by 4 bases, leaving 9 bases between them. Germline V CDR1 and CDR2: LNHDA, SQIVND (reference sequence). CDR3 DNA: TGTGCCAGTCGGGGTCAATATAATTCACCCCTCCACTTT. Its translation: CASRGQYNSPLHF. The entire variable domain, with the rest obtained from reference TRBV19 and TRBJ1-6, is as follows: DGGITQSPKYLFRKEGQNVTLSCEQNLNHDAMYWYRQDPGQGLRLIYYSQIVNDFQKGDIAEGYSVSREKKESFPLTVTSAQKNPTAFYLCASRGQYNSPLHFGNGTRLTVT.

V and J are TRBV5-5 and TRBJ2-2; 9 nucleotides line up with TRBD2. J gave up 0 bases and V 0 bases, and 6 bases lay outside the gene matches. The CDR3 totals 18 residues. Germline CDR1 SGHKS, CDR2 YYEKEE (reference sequence). CDR3 nucleotide sequence: TGTGCCAGCAGCTTGGCCGTGGGACTAGCTTCGAACACCGGGGAGCTGTTTTTT. Amino acids: CASSLAVGLASNTGELFF. The full variable domain, its missing parts supplied by reference TRBV5-5 and TRBJ2-2, is DAGVTQSPTHLIKTRGQQVTLRCSPISGHKSVSWYQQVLGQGPQFIFQYYEKEERGRGNFPDRFSARQFPNYSSELNVNALLLGDSALYLCASSLAVGLASNTGELFFGEGSRLTVL.

The chain couples TRBV6-6 to TRBJ1-1; D not resolved. The CDR3 length is 13 residues. Germline CDR1 MNHNY, CDR2 SVGAGI (reference sequence). V was cut by 0 bases and J by 8 bases, with 10 bases left in between. The CDR3 loop reads CASSYSMVTEAFF. CDR3 in DNA: TGTGCCAGCAGTTACTCGATGGTTACAGAAGCTTTCTTT.

This clone was found a few times. This chain connects TRBV11-2 to TRBJ2-7, with 7 nucleotides matching TRBD2. CDR1 is SGHAT and CDR2 is FQNNGV in the germline V gene. The CDR3 has 14 residues. V lost 4 bases, J lost 0 bases, and 3 bases stayed unmatched. The CDR3 bases are TGTGCCAGCAGCTGGGGCGGGGGCTCCTACGAGCAGTACTTC. It codes for CASSWGGGSYEQYF.

The chain joins TRBV5-6 to TRBJ2-5; a weak D match, TRBD1 (5 bases). Germline-derived CDR1 and CDR2 are SGHDT and YYEEEE. CDR3 length: 15 residues. Trimming left V 2 bases short and J 2 bases short, with 13 bases between. DNA of the CDR3: TGTGCCAGCAGCTTACCCCCAACAGGACAAGAGACCCAGTACTTC. The encoded protein is CASSLPPTGQETQYF.

The chain couples TRBV28 to TRBJ2-7, with D maybe TRBD1 (5 bases). CDR1 is MDHEN and CDR2 is SYDVKM in the germline V gene. The germline V and J ends were trimmed by 3 bases and 5 bases, with 17 bases remaining between them. There are 15 residues in the CDR3. The CDR3 DNA reads as TGTGCCAGCAGTTTCGGGCAGGGCAGATTCAACGAGCAGTACTTC. As protein: CASSFGQGRFNEQYF.

The V call is TRBV4-3, the J call TRBJ2-1; 9 bases match TRBD2. CDR1 LGHNA and CDR2 YSLEER come from the germline V gene. The CDR3 extends over 15 amino acids. The V segment lost 4 bases and the J segment 7 bases; nucleotides outside the gene matches: 8. The CDR3 sequence is CASSLSGGPGNEQFF. CDR3 in DNA: TGCGCCAGCAGCCTAAGCGGGGGGCCGGGAAATGAGCAGTTCTTC.

This chain uses TRBV28 with TRBJ1-5; D call uncertain. This CDR3 has 14 amino acids. Trimming shortened V by 3 bases and J by 7 bases, and 13 bases separated the two germline ends. Germline V lookup: CDR1 MDHEN, CDR2 SYDVKM. The CDR3 loop is CASSFMGGRQPQHF. DNA for the CDR3: TGTGCCAGCAGTTTTATGGGAGGACGACAGCCCCAGCATTTT.

This clone came up a few times. The rearrangement uses TRBV29-1 and TRBJ1-3; D perhaps matches TRBD1 (5 bases). CDR3 size: 13 residues. V dropped 3 bases and J dropped 1 base, with 7 bases sitting between them. In germline, CDR1 is SQVTM, CDR2 ANQGSEA. The CDR3 here is CSVESGSGNTIYF. DNA for the CDR3: TGCAGCGTTGAGTCAGGGTCTGGAAACACCATATATTTT.